The 26 T cell receptor beta chains below all came from one sample that was sequenced in a study of T-cell memory formation after mild COVID-19. From the 5' RACE reads, TCRdb called clonotypes with MiXCR, one entry per CDR3 protein. The sample carries roughly 250,000 distinct CDR3 sequences, 16% recorded once. The sample taken for sequencing was PBMCs or a T cell subset sorted from them (not recorded which). These receptors were obtained from a man between 18 and 29 years old who had mild COVID-19 (a few samples of this study predate the infection). Cell type and time point are not known.

A few counts support this clonotype. The chain's CDR3 is CASSLEFTDTEAFF. CDR3 bases: TGCGCCAGCAGCTTGGAATTCACGGACACTGAAGCTTTCTTT. This sequence joins TRBV5-1 and TRBJ1-1; D ambiguous. The CDR3 is 14 amino acids. CDR1 and CDR2 from the germline V gene are SGHRS and YFSETQ. Trimming stripped 0 bases from V and 3 bases from J, with 9 bases between.

The chain links TRBV29-1 to TRBJ1-1, with a weak D call TRBD1 (6 bases). The CDR3 extends over 14 amino acids. From germline, CDR1 is SQVTM and CDR2 ANQGSEA. Trimming removed 2 bases at V and 5 bases at J, with 15 bases between. CDR3 bases: TGCAGCGTTGAAAGACGCACACAGGGTACTGAAGCTTTCTTT. Protein sequence: CSVERRTQGTEAFF.

The chain is built from TRBV5-4 and TRBJ2-2; 7 bases map to TRBD2. This CDR3 contains 15 residues. Germline lookup yields CDR1 SGHNT and CDR2 YYREEE (reference sequence). V shed 4 bases and J 4 bases; nucleotides not matched to a gene: 7. CDR3 sequence: CASSPQRGTTGELFF. The CDR3, as DNA: TGTGCCAGCAGCCCTCAGCGGGGCACCACCGGGGAGCTGTTTTTT.

This clonotype has more than one count but fewer than ten. J is TRBJ2-3 and V is TRBV5-6; D remains unclear. The germline V and J ends were trimmed by 0 bases and 12 bases, with 11 bases remaining between them. The germline CDR1 and CDR2 sequences are SGHDT and YYEEEE. This CDR3 is built from 12 residues. The CDR3 DNA reads as TGTGCCAGCAGCTTGGGACCCCGCAGTCAGTATTTT. Its protein is CASSLGPRSQYF.

The chain is built from TRBV2 and TRBJ2-6; either TRBD1 or TRBD2 may supply D (5 bases each). The germline V and J ends were trimmed by 9 bases and 4 bases, with 13 bases remaining between them. CDR3 size: 14 residues. In germline, CDR1 is SNHLY, CDR2 FYNNEI. The CDR3 reads CARNGGAGANVLTF. CDR3 sequence (DNA): TGTGCCAGAAATGGGGGTGCCGGGGCCAACGTCCTGACTTTC.

The chain joins TRBV11-2 to TRBJ1-2; D not resolved. The germline V gene has CDR1 SGHAT and CDR2 FQNNGV. The CDR3 runs to 14 residues. V lost 3 bases and J 2 bases, leaving 10 bases between the germline ends. The CDR3 protein is CASSLAGSNYGYTF. Written as DNA, the CDR3 is TGTGCCAGCAGCTTGGCCGGGTCCAACTATGGCTACACCTTC.

V gene TRBV28 combines with J gene TRBJ1-4; the D is unclear. With 3 bases removed from V and 12 bases from J, the gap between germline ends came to 23 bases. Germline V gene lookup returns CDR1 MDHEN and CDR2 SYDVKM. CDR3 length: 16 amino acids. CDR3 nucleotide sequence: TGTGCCAGCAGTTTGTTGGAATTGACGGCAGAGCGTGAACTGTTTTTT. Translated, it gives CASSLLELTAERELFF.

In its sample, this clonotype was seen a few times. The chain couples TRBV2 to TRBJ2-2; no firm D call. CDR1 and CDR2 from the germline V gene are SNHLY and FYNNEI. This CDR3 region has 15 residues. Trimming removed 4 bases at V and 3 bases at J, with 12 bases between. This chain's CDR3 is CASSVFGSDTGELFF. The CDR3 DNA is TGTGCCAGCAGTGTCTTCGGGTCAGACACCGGGGAGCTGTTTTTT.

This clonotype has a count of ten or more. CDR3 sequence reads: CATQGTPYNQPQHF. The CDR3 DNA reads TGTGCCACCCAGGGGACACCCTACAATCAGCCCCAGCATTTT. The chain couples TRBV19 to TRBJ1-5; possible D gene TRBD1, 6 bases. V lost 10 bases, J lost 3 bases, and 16 bases lay in between. Germline V gene sequence: CDR1 LNHDA, CDR2 SQIVND (reference sequence). The CDR3 spans 14 residues.

Remarks on this clonotype: A much larger clone lies one base from this, so it may be a read error. This chain links TRBV7-2 with TRBJ2-4, with TRBD2 matching 7 bases. Per the germline V gene, CDR1 is SGHTA and CDR2 is FQGNSA. This CDR3 region has 15 residues. CDR3 region: CANSGEVLAKNIQYF. DNA of the CDR3: TGTGCCAACAGCGGGGAGGTGTTAGCCAAAAACATTCAGTACTTC. The entire variable domain, with the rest obtained from reference TRBV7-2 and TRBJ2-4, is as follows: GAGVSQSPSNKVTEKGKDVELRCDPISGHTALYWYRQSLGQGLEFLIYFQGNSAPDKSGLPSDRFSAERTGGSVSTLTIQRTQQEDSAVYLCANSGEVLAKNIQYFGAGTRLSVL.

This chain connects TRBV6-1 to TRBJ2-6; D remains ambiguous. The CDR3 covers 16 residues. Trimming took off 2 bases at V and 1 base at J, with 9 bases between the two ends. Per germline, CDR1 MNHNS and CDR2 SASEGT. CDR3 nucleotide sequence: TGTGCCAGCAGTGAAAGGCTAGGTTCTGGGGCCAACGTCCTGACTTTC. Protein product: CASSERLGSGANVLTF.

V and J are TRBV12-3 or TRBV12-4 and TRBJ1-2; perhaps TRBD1 as D (6 bases). This CDR3 contains 16 residues. The germline V and J ends were trimmed by 5 bases and 4 bases, with 20 bases remaining between them. In DNA form, the CDR3 reads TGTGCCAGCAGTCCCCGGACAGATTTCTCTTCCTATGGCTACACCTTC. Translated, it gives CASSPRTDFSSYGYTF.

This clonotype appeared many times. This chain joins TRBV5-1 and TRBJ2-3; 9 bases fit TRBD2. The V and J ends lost 3 bases and 5 bases, in that order; junction bases with no gene match: 4. The CDR3 covers 14 residues. CDR1 SGHRS and CDR2 YFSETQ come from the germline V gene. CDR3 in DNA: TGCGCCAGCAGCTCGCGGGGGGGAGGAGATACGCAGTATTTT. Its protein product is CASSSRGGGDTQYF.

The genes are TRBV7-9 and TRBJ1-1, with 7 bases fitting TRBD1. CDR1 and CDR2 (germline): SEHNR, FQNEAQ (reference sequence). The CDR3 has 16 amino acids. The ends lost 3 bases at V and 4 bases at J; junction bases unmatched: 11. CDR3 nucleotide sequence: TGTGCCAGCAGCTTTAGGCCAGGGGGACGATCCACTGAAGCTTTCTTT. It codes for CASSFRPGGRSTEAFF.

This clonotype came up many times. This chain joins TRBV4-1 and TRBJ2-4; no firm D call. CDR3 length: 17 amino acids. Trimming shortened V by 1 base and J by 0 bases, and 13 bases separated the two germline ends. Germline loops: CDR1 MGHRA, CDR2 YSYEKL. The CDR3 coding sequence is TGCGCCAGCAGCCAAGTCAGATGGGAAGCAGCCAAAAACATTCAGTACTTC. Its protein is CASSQVRWEAAKNIQYF.

J is TRBJ1-5 and V is TRBV4-3; the D gene is possibly TRBD1 (5 bases). V dropped 0 bases and J dropped 9 bases, with 18 bases sitting between them. This CDR3 spans 16 amino acids. CDR1 is LGHNA and CDR2 is YSLEER in the germline V gene. The CDR3 bases are TGCGCCAGCAGCCAAGATGCCGGGGGGGGTAAGATGCCCCAGCATTTT. Its translation is CASSQDAGGGKMPQHF.

This clonotype turned up a few times. The rearrangement uses TRBV28 and TRBJ2-7; 10 nucleotides line up with TRBD2. Looked up from germline, CDR1 is MDHEN and CDR2 is SYDVKM. The CDR3 has 13 residues. The V gene end was trimmed by 7 bases and the J gene end by 7 bases; junction bases not matched to a gene: 7. CDR3 sequence: CASIQRGGREQYV. In DNA, the CDR3 is TGTGCCAGCATCCAGCGGGGGGGCCGAGAGCAGTACGTC.

J is TRBJ2-3 and V is TRBV12-3 or TRBV12-4; 10 bases fit TRBD2. Germline trimming cut 4 bases from V and 4 bases from J; bases unmatched to any gene: 11. The CDR3 is made up of 17 amino acids. CDR3 residues: CASSSVAGGPSSDTQYF. CDR3 nucleotide sequence: TGTGCCAGCAGTTCCGTAGCGGGGGGTCCTAGCTCAGATACGCAGTATTTT.

The rearrangement links TRBV10-3 to TRBJ2-3; D may be TRBD1 or TRBD2 (6 bases each). V was pared by 0 bases and J by 2 bases, with 9 bases between. The CDR3 covers 15 residues. CDR1 is ENHRY and CDR2 is SYGVKD in the germline V gene. CDR3 region: CAISESGGDTDTQYF. DNA for the CDR3: TGTGCCATCAGTGAGTCGGGGGGCGACACAGATACGCAGTATTTT.

The rearrangement joins TRBV20-1 to TRBJ2-7; D gene unclear. The CDR3 contains 13 residues. Germline values: CDR1 DFQATT, CDR2 SNEGSKA (reference sequence). The V gene lost 4 bases and the J gene lost 4 bases, with 14 bases spanning the gap. The CDR3 nucleotides are TGCAGTGCTACTCCCGGGCCTCGTTACGAGCAGTACTTC. Encoded protein: CSATPGPRYEQYF.

This clonotype was seen repeatedly, ten times or more. J is TRBJ2-2 and V is TRBV12-3 or TRBV12-4; D is ambiguous. The V gene lost 2 bases and the J gene lost 6 bases, with 4 bases spanning the gap. The CDR3 extends over 12 amino acids. The CDR3 sequence is CASSLSPGELFF. The CDR3 region has the DNA TGTGCCAGCAGTTTAAGTCCCGGGGAGCTGTTTTTT.

The V call is TRBV14, the J call TRBJ2-7; 9 nucleotides match TRBD1. This CDR3 is built from 17 residues. CDR1 is SGHDN and CDR2 is FVKESK in the germline V gene. The V segment lost 5 bases and the J segment 0 bases; nucleotides outside the gene matches: 11. Here the CDR3 DNA reads TGTGCCAGCAGCTACCGGGACAGGGCCGTCAGCTCCTACGAGCAGTACGTC. Its protein product is CASSYRDRAVSSYEQYV.

This clonotype was counted a few times. The chain is built from TRBV7-9 and TRBJ1-4; 8 positions match TRBD1. The CDR3 contains 15 residues. V shed 5 bases, J shed 5 bases, and the junction held 7 bases outside the gene matches. The germline V gene encodes CDR1 SEHNR and CDR2 FQNEAQ (reference sequence). The CDR3 region is CASSRTQGVNEKLFF. The CDR3 region has the DNA TGTGCCAGCAGCCGGACACAGGGGGTGAATGAAAAACTGTTTTTT.

V gene TRBV29-1 combines with J gene TRBJ2-3; a weak D match, TRBD1 (5 bases). Trimming stripped 3 bases from V and 6 bases from J, with 13 bases between. The CDR3 runs 13 residues. Germline V CDR1 and CDR2: SQVTM, ANQGSEA. The CDR3 DNA sequence: TGCAGCGTTGATTTCCAGGGTGGGGATACGCAGTATTTT. Its translation: CSVDFQGGDTQYF.

This clonotype occurred once. The genes are TRBV11-2 and TRBJ2-2; perhaps TRBD1 as D (5 bases). Germline V CDR1 and CDR2: SGHAT, FQNNGV. V lost 5 bases and J lost 6, with 10 bases in between. The CDR3 covers 13 residues. DNA of the CDR3: TGTGCCAGCAGCCAGGGATATCCCGGGGAGCTGTTTTTT. Translated, it gives CASSQGYPGELFF.

This chain joins TRBV2 and TRBJ2-3, with 7 bases identical to TRBD2. The CDR3 contains 12 residues. Germline V gene sequence: CDR1 SNHLY, CDR2 FYNNEI. Losses at the gene ends were 5 bases for V and 9 bases for J; bases not matched to a gene: 5. DNA for the CDR3: TGTGCCAGCAGTCCCAGCGGGGACACGCAGTATTTT. Residues: CASSPSGDTQYF.